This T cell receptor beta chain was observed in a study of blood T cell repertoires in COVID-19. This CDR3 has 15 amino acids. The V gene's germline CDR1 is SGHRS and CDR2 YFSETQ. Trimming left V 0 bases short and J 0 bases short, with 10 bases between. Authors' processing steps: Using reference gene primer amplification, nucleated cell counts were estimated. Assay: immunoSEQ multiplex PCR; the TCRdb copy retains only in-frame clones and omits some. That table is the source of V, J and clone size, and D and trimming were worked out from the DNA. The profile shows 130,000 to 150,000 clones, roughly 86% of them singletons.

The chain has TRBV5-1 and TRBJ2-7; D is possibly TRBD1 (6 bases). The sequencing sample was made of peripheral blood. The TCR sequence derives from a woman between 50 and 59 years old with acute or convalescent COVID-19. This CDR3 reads CASSLGQANSYEQYF. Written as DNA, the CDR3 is TGCGCCAGCAGCTTGGGACAGGCAAACTCCTACGAGCAGTACTTC.